This TCR beta chain is drawn from a study of blood T cell repertoires in COVID-19. Study-level information: COVID-19 samples, acute and convalescent, were from the United States, Italy and Spain.

V gave up 4 bases and J gave up 5 bases; unmatched junction bases: 6. The CDR3 has 14 residues. CDR1 is SGHNT and CDR2 is YYREEE in the germline V gene (reference sequence). This clone came up a few times. Libraries were prepared by immunoSEQ multiplex PCR; TCRdb keeps only in-frame clonotypes and omits some of them. The sample contains about 200,000 clones, about 85% of which appear only once. This TCR derives from a woman over 75 with acute or convalescent COVID-19. This chain connects TRBV5-4 to TRBJ1-3; 7 bases map to TRBD1. The specimen was peripheral blood. The CDR3 protein is CASSPTGKRNTIYF. The CDR3 DNA follows: TGTGCCAGCAGCCCGACAGGGAAGAGAAACACCATATATTTT. Filled out from reference TRBV5-4 and TRBJ1-3, the complete variable domain reads ETGVTQSPTHLIKTRGQQVTLRCSSQSGHNTVSWYQQALGQGPQFIFQYYREEENGRGNFPPRFSGLQFPNYSSELNVNALELDDSALYLCASSPTGKRNTIYFGEGSWLTVV.